This passage covers 5 T cell receptor beta chains from one sample sequenced in a study of shared clonotypes between healthy human individuals (dated by TCRdb to about 2020). The library was prepared using the immunoSEQ multiplex PCR assay. In its TCRdb copy, this immuneACCESS table keeps in-frame sequences only and misses some clones. Where compared with another copy, unresolved V genes explain less than half of these, and the others have no known cause. Within this sample are some 79,000 clones, with around 57% of them counted one time only. The top ten clonotypes cover roughly half of the sample. What was sequenced was memory CD8+ T cells sorted from blood. Interpreted using the paper, the cell subset or site label stands for: CD45RO+ cells pooled with CCR7-negative TemRA cells. Receptors were obtained from a young man in good health.

The chain links TRBV15 to TRBJ2-7; 8 bases are a match to TRBD2. V lost 2 bases, J lost 3 bases, and 12 bases stayed unmatched. Germline loops: CDR1 LNHNV, CDR2 YYDKDF (reference sequence). This CDR3 has 17 amino acids. DNA for the CDR3: TGTGCCACCAGCAGACTCGATAGGCTAGCGGGTCTCTACGAGCAGTACTTC. Translated, it gives CATSRLDRLAGLYEQYF.

This clone showed up just a few times. The chain joins TRBV4-1 to TRBJ2-3; 7 positions match TRBD2. The CDR3 length is 15 residues. Germline V lookup: CDR1 MGHRA, CDR2 YSYEKL. Trimming at V came to 6 bases and at J to 6 bases, leaving 12 bases not matched to a gene. The CDR3 sequence is CASSQEGGPGDTQYF. CDR3 coding DNA: TGCGCCAGCAGTCAGGAGGGAGGGCCTGGGGATACGCAGTATTTT.

This sequence joins TRBV6-4 and TRBJ2-2; 7 bases agree with TRBD1. The junction had 2 bases not matched to a gene; V was cut back by 7 bases and J by 0 bases. The CDR3 totals 14 residues. Germline CDR1 and CDR2: MRHNA and SNTAGT. CDR3 sequence: CASTGTANTGELFF. The CDR3 nucleotides read TGTGCCAGCACCGGGACAGCGAACACCGGGGAGCTGTTTTTT.

The chain links TRBV2 to TRBJ1-3, with D possibly matching TRBD1 (6 bases). The germline V gene has CDR1 SNHLY and CDR2 FYNNEI. V lost 6 bases and J lost 8, with 17 bases in between. The CDR3 is 14 amino acids. The CDR3 sequence is CASSDVQGEDTIYF. CDR3 DNA: TGTGCCAGCAGCGACGTACAGGGCGAAGACACCATATATTTT.

This clone appeared many times. The chain recombines TRBV2 with TRBJ2-1; 9 bases align to TRBD2. Trimming cost V 0 bases and J 5 bases; bases outside gene matches: 14. The length of the CDR3 is 19 residues. The germline CDR1 and CDR2 sequences are SNHLY and FYNNEI. The CDR3 region has the DNA TGTGCCAGCAGTGAAGCGCTATTTTCCCCGACTAGCGGTGACAATGAGCAGTTCTTC. Residues: CASSEALFSPTSGDNEQFF.